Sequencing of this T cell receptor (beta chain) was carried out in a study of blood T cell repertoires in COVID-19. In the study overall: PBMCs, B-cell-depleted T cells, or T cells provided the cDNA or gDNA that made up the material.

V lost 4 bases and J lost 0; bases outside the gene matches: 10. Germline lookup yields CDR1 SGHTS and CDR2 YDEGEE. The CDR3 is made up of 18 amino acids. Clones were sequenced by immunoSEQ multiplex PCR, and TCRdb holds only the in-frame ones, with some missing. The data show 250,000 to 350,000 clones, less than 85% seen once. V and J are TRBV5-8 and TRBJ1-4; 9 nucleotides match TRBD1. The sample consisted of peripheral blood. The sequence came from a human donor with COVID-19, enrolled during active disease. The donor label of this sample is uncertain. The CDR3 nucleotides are TGTGCCAGCAGCCAGGGACAGGGTTTTCCCGCAACTAATGAAAAACTGTTTTTT. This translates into CASSQGQGFPATNEKLFF.